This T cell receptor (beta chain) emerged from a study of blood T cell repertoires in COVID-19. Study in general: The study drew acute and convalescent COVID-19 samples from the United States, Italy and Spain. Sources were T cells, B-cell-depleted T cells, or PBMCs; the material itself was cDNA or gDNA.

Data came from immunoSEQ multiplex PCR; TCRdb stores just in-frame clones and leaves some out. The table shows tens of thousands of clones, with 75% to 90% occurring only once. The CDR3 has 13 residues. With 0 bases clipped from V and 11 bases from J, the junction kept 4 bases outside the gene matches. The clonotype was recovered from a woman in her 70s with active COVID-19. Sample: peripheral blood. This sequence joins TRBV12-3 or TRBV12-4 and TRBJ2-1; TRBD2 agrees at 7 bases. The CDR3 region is CASSLASGTKQFF. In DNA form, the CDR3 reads TGTGCCAGCAGTTTAGCCAGCGGGACTAAGCAGTTCTTC.